This is a list of T cell receptor beta chains from one sample in a study of blood T cell repertoires in COVID-19. Profiled with immunoSEQ multiplex PCR; TCRdb holds only in-frame clones, not every one. The data contain about 140,000 clones, around 87% of them singletons. Sequences were obtained from PBMCs or T cells enriched from blood (not recorded which). The receptors come from a man between 60 and 70 years old who had recovered from COVID-19. CDR3s leave out the opening cysteine and the closing phenylalanine or tryptophan. The order of the fields is clone size, V gene, J gene, CDR3 protein. Size is stated for part of the rows, as once, few or many counts, or as a class when the clone is expanded.

NA	TRBV30	TRBJ2-3	AWGRRLAGGPTDTQY
NA	TRBV6-1	TRBJ2-5	ASSEDPGGRETQY
few	TRBV4-1	TRBJ1-2	ASSQVGTGAVGGYT
NA	TRBV12-3/TRBV12-4	TRBJ1-1	ASSLLRDTEAF
NA	TRBV23-1	TRBJ2-2	ASSQSLGAIVTGELF
NA	TRBV27	TRBJ1-6	ASSLQQGRGNSPLH
NA	TRBV2	TRBJ1-6	ASGQDTDSPLH
NA	TRBV7-9	TRBJ2-4	AGTGGLAKNIQY
NA	TRBV2	TRBJ1-5	ASTWGGAGNQPQH
NA	TRBV7-8	TRBJ1-3	ASSHGSGNTIY
NA	TRBV19	TRBJ1-4	ASRISGTGGEKLF
NA	TRBV27	TRBJ1-1	ASSFYTGKDTEAF
few	TRBV28	TRBJ2-7	ASSLGTVFPYEQY
NA	TRBV6-5	TRBJ2-7	ASSYGGQVPEQY
NA	TRBV28	TRBJ2-1	ASSQISGWYNEQF
NA	TRBV7-8	TRBJ2-7	ASSRTGDRIGEQY
NA	TRBV6-1	TRBJ2-3	ASSEQPRGSTDTQY
NA	TRBV6-6	TRBJ1-6	ASRGTGGNSPLH
NA	TRBV9	TRBJ1-1	ASSVVQGVGEAF
NA	TRBV2	TRBJ1-6	ASRDRGYSPLH
NA	TRBV10-3	TRBJ1-1	AISVTTGGTEAF
NA	TRBV30	TRBJ2-1	AWAQDRARYNEQF
NA	TRBV27	TRBJ2-1	ASSSWQGRNEQF
NA	TRBV19	TRBJ2-6	ASSIRQGMANVLT
NA	TRBV21-1	TRBJ1-2	ASSEGDYGYT
NA	TRBV7-2	TRBJ2-2	ASRPTSDTGELF
NA	TRBV19	TRBJ2-6	ASSIMTGGSGANVLT
few	TRBV18	TRBJ1-1	ASSPIIRQEMNTEAF
once	TRBV5-1	TRBJ1-4	ASSLDRANEKLF